Given below is one TCR beta chain in context. The antigen is not known. This sample is drawn from a study of T cell repertoires in cytomegalovirus infection. Overall study: A matching HLA type, together with CMV infection, was signaled by public TCR beta signatures. Study-wide results and limits: Predominance within the ex vivo response was attributable to HLA-C-restricted CMV-specific TCR beta clonotypes. Carriers of CMV and the relevant HLA type were discriminated by public TCR beta frequency.

Each CDR3 protein is one row after TCRdb ran MiXCR on the reads. The sample records 740,000 or so distinct CDR3 sequences, about a third being singletons. Germline values: CDR1 LNHDA, CDR2 SQIVND (reference sequence). V lost 1 base and J lost 4; bases outside the gene matches: 7. The CDR3 contains 16 residues. The V gene is TRBV19, the J gene TRBJ2-4; 7 bases map to TRBD1. The TCR comes from a human donor in good health (CMV status not recorded). Some clones in this sample may be carry-over from other donors' samples. Source material: PBMCs. In nucleotides, the CDR3 is TGTGCCAGTAGTATAGGACAGGGCCGATCAAAAAACATTCAGTACTTC. This sequence encodes CASSIGQGRSKNIQYF.